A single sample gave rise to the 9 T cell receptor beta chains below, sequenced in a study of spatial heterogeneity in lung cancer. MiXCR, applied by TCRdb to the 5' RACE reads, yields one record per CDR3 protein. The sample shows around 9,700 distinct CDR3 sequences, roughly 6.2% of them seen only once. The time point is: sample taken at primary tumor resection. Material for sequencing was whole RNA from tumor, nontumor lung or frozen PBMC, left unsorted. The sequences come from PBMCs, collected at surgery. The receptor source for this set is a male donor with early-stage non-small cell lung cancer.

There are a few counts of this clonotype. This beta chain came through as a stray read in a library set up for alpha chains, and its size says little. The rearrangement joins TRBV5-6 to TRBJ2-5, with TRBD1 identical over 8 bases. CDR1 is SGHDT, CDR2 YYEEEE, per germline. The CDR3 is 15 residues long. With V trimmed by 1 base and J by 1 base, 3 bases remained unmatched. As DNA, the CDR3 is TGTGCCAGCAGCTTGATGGGGACAGGCCAAGAGACCCAGTACTTC. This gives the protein CASSLMGTGQETQYF.

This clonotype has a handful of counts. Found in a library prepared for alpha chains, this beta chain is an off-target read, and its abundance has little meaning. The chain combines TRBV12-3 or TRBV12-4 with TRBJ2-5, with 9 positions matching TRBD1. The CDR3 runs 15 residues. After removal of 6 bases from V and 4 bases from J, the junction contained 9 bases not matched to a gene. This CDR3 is CASSPGTGYPETQYF. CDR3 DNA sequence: TGTGCCAGCAGCCCGGGGACAGGGTATCCAGAGACCCAGTACTTC.

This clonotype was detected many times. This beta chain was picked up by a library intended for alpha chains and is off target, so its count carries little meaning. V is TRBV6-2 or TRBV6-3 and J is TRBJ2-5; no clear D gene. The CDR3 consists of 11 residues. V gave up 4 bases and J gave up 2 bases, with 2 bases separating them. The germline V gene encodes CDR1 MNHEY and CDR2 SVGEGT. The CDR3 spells CASSLQETQYF. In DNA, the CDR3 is TGTGCCAGCAGTTTACAAGAGACCCAGTACTTC.

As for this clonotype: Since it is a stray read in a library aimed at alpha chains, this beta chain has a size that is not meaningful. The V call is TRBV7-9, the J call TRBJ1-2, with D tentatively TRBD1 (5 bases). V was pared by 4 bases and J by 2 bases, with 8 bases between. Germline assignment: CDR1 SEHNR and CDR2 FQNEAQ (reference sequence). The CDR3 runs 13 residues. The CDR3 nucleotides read TGTGCCAGCAGCTCCGGGACGAACTATGGCTACACCTTC. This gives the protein CASSSGTNYGYTF.

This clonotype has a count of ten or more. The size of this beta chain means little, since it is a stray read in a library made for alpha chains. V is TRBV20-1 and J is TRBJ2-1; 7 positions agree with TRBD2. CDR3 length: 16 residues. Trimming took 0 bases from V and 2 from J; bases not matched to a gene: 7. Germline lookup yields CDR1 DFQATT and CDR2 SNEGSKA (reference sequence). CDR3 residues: CSARDGAGVPYNEQFF. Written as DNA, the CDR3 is TGCAGTGCTAGAGATGGGGCGGGAGTACCCTACAATGAGCAGTTCTTC.

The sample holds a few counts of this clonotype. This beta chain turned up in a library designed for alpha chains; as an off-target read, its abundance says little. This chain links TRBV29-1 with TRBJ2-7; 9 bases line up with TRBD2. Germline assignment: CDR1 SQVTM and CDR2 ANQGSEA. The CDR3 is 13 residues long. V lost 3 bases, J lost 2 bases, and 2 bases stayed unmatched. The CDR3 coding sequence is TGCAGCGTTGAGGTAGCGGGAGCCTACGAGCAGTACTTC. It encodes CSVEVAGAYEQYF.

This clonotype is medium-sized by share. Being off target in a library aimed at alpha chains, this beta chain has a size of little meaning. The CDR3: CASRHKAGVIYNEQFF. The CDR3 bases are TGTGCCAGCAGACACAAAGCGGGAGTCATCTACAATGAGCAGTTCTTC. The chain combines TRBV28 with TRBJ2-1; 8 positions match TRBD2. V shed 6 bases, J shed 3 bases, and the junction held 10 bases outside the gene matches. Germline V lookup: CDR1 MDHEN, CDR2 SYDVKM. This CDR3 is built from 16 residues. Combining the CDR3 with reference TRBV28 and TRBJ2-1 gives the whole variable domain DVKVTQSSRYLVKRTGEKVFLECVQDMDHENMFWYRQDPGLGLRLIYFSYDVKMKEKGDIPEGYSVSREKKERFSLILESASTNQTSMYLCASRHKAGVIYNEQFFGPGTRLTVL.

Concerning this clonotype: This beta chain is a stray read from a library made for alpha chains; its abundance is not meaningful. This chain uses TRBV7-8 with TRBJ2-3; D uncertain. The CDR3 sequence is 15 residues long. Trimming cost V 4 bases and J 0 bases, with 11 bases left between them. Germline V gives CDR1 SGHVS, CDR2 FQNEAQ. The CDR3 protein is CASSSAYDSTDTQYF. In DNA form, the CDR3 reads TGTGCCAGCAGCTCGGCTTATGATAGCACAGATACGCAGTATTTT. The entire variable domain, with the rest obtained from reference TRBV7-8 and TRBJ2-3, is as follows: GAGVSQSPRYKVAKRGQDVALRCDPISGHVSLFWYQQALGQGPEFLTYFQNEAQLDKSGLPSDRFFAERPEGSVSTLKIQRTQQEDSAVYLCASSSAYDSTDTQYFGPGTRLTVL.

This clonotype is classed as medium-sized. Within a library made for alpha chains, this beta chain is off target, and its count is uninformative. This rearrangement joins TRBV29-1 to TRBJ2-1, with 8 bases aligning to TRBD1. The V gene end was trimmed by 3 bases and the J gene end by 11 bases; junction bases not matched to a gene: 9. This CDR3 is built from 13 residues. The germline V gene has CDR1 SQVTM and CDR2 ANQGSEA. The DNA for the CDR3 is TGCAGCGTTGATCTTCGGACAGGGAGGAAGCAGTTCTTC. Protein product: CSVDLRTGRKQFF.